This T cell receptor (beta chain) comes out of a study of CD8 T cells in ankylosing spondylitis. The CDR3 extends over 12 amino acids. The V end lost 6 bases, the J end lost 11 bases, and 14 bases lay between the germline ends. One entry per CDR3 protein results from TCRdb running MiXCR on the 5' RACE reads. The sample yields roughly 180,000 distinct CDR3 sequences, around a tenth seen once. Findings and limits, study-wide: Significant enrichment of disease-linked clones was reported in matched ankylosing spondylitis synovial fluid. Eight or nine highly homologous variants made up a TCR beta motif that seemed to typify ankylosing spondylitis blood.

This clonotype was picked up many times. Its antigen remains unknown. The TCR originated in a male donor with ankylosing spondylitis or in good health (not recorded which). The V gene is TRBV12-3 or TRBV12-4, the J gene TRBJ1-5; a weak D match, TRBD1 (5 bases). The specimen was blood, either unsorted or a sorted T cell fraction (not recorded which). CDR3 amino acids: CASRPTSGAQHF. CDR3 bases: TGTGCCAGCAGGCCCACATCGGGGGCCCAGCATTTT.